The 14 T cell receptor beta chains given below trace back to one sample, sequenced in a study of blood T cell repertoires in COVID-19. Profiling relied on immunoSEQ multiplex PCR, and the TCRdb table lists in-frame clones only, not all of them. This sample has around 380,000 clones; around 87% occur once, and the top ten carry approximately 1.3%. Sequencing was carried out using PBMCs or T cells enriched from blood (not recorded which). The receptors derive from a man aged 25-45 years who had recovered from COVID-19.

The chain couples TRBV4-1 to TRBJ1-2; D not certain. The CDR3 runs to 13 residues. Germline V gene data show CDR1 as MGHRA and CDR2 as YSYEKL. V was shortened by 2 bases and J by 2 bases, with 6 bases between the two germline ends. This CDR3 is CASSQLGNYGYTF. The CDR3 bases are TGCGCCAGCAGCCAACTGGGCAACTATGGCTACACCTTC.

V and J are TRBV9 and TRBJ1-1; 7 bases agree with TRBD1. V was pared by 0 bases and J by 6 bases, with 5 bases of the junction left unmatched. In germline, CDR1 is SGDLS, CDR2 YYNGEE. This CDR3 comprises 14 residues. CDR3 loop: CASSVAGTVAEAFF. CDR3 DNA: TGTGCCAGCAGCGTAGCGGGGACAGTCGCTGAAGCTTTCTTT.

This CDR3 is CASSPGGPTEAFF. In DNA, the CDR3 is TGTGCCAGCAGCCCCGGGGGGCCCACTGAAGCTTTCTTT. J is TRBJ1-1 and V is TRBV5-6; D possibly corresponds to TRBD1 (6 bases). CDR1 is SGHDT, CDR2 YYEEEE, per germline. This CDR3 comprises 13 residues. V lost 4 bases to trimming and J lost 4 bases, with 11 bases between them.

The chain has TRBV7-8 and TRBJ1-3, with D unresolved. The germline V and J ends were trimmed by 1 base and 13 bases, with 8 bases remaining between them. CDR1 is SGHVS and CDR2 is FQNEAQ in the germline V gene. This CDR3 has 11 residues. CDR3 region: CASSLEAGIYF. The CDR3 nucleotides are TGTGCCAGCAGCTTAGAAGCGGGGATATATTTT.

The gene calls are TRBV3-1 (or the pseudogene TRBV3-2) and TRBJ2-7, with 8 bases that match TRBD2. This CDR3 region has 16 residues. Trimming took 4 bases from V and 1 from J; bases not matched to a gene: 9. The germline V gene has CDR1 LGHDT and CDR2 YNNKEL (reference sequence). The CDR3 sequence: CASSPGERGSSYEQYF. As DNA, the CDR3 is TGTGCCAGCAGCCCCGGGGAGCGGGGGTCGTCCTACGAGCAGTACTTC.

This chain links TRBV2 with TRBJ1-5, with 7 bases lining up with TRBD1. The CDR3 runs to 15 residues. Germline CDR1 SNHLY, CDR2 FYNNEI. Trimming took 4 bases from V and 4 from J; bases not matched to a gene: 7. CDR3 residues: CASSGGQAVNQPQHF. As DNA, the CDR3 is TGTGCCAGCAGTGGAGGACAGGCGGTTAATCAGCCCCAGCATTTT. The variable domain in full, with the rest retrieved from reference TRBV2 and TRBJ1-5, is EPEVTQTPSHQVTQMGQEVILRCVPISNHLYFYWYRQILGQKVEFLVSFYNNEISEKSEIFDDQFSVERPDGSNFTLKIRSTKLEDSAMYFCASSGGQAVNQPQHFGDGTRLSIL.

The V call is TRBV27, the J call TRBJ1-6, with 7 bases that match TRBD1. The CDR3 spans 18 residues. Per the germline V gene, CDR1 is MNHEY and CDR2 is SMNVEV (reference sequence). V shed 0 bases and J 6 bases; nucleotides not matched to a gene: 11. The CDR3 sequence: CASSLSTSYRGGNSPLHF. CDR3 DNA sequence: TGTGCCAGCAGTTTATCGACATCATACAGGGGCGGTAATTCACCCCTCCACTTT.

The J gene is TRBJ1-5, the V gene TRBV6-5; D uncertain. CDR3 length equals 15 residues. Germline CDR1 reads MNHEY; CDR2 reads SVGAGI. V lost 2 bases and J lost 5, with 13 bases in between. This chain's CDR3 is CASSYGRVNDQPQHF. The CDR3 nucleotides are TGTGCCAGCAGTTACGGGAGAGTAAATGATCAGCCCCAGCATTTT.

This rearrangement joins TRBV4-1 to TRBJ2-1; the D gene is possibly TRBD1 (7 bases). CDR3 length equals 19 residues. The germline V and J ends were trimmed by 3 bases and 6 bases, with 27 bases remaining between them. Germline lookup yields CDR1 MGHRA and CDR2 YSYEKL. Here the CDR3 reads CASSHGRRGRGEPLNEQFF. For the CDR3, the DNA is TGCGCCAGCAGCCACGGTAGGAGGGGGCGCGGGGAACCTCTCAATGAGCAGTTCTTC.

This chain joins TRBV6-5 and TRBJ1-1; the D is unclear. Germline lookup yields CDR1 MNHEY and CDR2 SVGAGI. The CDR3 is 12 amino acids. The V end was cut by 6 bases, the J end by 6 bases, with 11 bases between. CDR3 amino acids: CASRDPGAEAFF. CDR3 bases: TGTGCCAGCAGAGATCCGGGAGCTGAAGCTTTCTTT.

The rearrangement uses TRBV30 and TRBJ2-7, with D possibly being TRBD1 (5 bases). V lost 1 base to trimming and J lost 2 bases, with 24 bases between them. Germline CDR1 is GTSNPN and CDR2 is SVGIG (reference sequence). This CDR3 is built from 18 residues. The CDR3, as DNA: TGTGCCTGGAGTGGAGGTCTACAGGCCCCTTTTCTCCCCTACGAGCAGTACTTC. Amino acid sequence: CAWSGGLQAPFLPYEQYF.

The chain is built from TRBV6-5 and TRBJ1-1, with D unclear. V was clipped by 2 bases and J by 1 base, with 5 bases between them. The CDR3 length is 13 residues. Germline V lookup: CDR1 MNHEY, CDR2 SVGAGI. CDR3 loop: CASSYAGNTEAFF. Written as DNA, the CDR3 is TGTGCCAGCAGTTACGCGGGGAACACTGAAGCTTTCTTT.

The CDR3 DNA is TGTGCCAGCATAGGTTTGGAGAGCTACAATGAGCAGTTCTTC. Protein sequence: CASIGLESYNEQFF. The chain uses TRBV2 and TRBJ2-1; D is ambiguous. Trimming took off 7 bases at V and 3 bases at J, with 13 bases between the two ends. CDR3 size: 14 residues. Germline CDR1 and CDR2: SNHLY and FYNNEI.

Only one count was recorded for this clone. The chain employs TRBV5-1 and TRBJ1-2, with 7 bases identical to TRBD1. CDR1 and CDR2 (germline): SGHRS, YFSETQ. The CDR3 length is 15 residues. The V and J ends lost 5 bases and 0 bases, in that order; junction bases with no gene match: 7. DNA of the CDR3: TGCGCCAGCAGGACGGGACAGCAAGCTAACTATGGCTACACCTTC. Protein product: CASRTGQQANYGYTF.